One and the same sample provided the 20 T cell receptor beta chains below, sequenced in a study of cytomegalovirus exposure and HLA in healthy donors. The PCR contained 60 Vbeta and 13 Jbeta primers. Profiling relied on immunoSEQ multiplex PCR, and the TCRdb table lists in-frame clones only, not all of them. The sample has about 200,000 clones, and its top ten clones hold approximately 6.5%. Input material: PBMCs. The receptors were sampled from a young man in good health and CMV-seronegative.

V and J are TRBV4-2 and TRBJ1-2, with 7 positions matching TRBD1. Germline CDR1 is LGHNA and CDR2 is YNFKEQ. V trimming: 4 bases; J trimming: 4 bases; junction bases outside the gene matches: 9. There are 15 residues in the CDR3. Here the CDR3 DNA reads TGTGCCAGCAGCCCCCGGGGACAGAATCGCTATGGCTACACCTTC. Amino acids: CASSPRGQNRYGYTF.

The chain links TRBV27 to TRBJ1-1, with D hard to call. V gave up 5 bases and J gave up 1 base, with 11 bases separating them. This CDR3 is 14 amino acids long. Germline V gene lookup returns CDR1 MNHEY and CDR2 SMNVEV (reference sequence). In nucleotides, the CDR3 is TGTGCCAGCAGTCTGCCTGGGCCGAACACTGAAGCTTTCTTT. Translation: CASSLPGPNTEAFF.

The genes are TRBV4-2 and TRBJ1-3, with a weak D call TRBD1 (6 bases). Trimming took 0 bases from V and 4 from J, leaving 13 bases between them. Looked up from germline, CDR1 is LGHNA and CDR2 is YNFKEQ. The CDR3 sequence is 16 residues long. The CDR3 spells CASSQEEQGYGNTIYF. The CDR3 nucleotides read TGTGCCAGCAGCCAAGAAGAACAGGGATACGGAAACACCATATATTTT.

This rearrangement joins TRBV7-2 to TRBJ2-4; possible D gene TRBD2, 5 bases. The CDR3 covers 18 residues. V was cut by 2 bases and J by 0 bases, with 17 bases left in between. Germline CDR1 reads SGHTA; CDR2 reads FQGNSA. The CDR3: CASSLTSGPFAAKNIQYF. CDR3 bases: TGTGCCAGCAGCTTAACGAGCGGTCCTTTCGCAGCCAAAAACATTCAGTACTTC.

The CDR3 region is CASSFGGTGNTIYF. The CDR3 DNA reads as TGTGCCAGCAGCTTCGGGGGAACTGGAAACACCATATATTTT. This sequence joins TRBV7-8 and TRBJ1-3, with D possibly TRBD1 on 5 matching bases. The CDR3 spans 14 residues. Trimming cost V 3 bases and J 2 bases, with 8 bases left between them. CDR1 and CDR2 (germline): SGHVS, FQNEAQ.

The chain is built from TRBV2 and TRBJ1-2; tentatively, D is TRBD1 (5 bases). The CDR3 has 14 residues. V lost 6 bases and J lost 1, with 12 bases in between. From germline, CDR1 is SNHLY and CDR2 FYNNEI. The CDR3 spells CASRMTAFNYGYTF. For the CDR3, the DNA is TGTGCCAGCAGAATGACAGCGTTTAACTATGGCTACACCTTC.

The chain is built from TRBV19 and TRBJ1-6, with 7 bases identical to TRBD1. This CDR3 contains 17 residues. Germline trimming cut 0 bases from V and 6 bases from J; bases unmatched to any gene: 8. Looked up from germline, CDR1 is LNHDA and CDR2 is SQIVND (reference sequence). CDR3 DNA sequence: TGTGCCAGTAGTATAGAGGCCAGGGGGTTTGGTAATTCACCCCTCCACTTT. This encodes CASSIEARGFGNSPLHF.

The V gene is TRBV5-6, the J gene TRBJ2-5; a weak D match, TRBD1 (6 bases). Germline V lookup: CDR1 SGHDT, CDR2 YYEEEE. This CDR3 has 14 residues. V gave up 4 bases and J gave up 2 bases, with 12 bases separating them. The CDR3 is CASSLGTTQETQYF. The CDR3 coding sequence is TGTGCCAGCAGCCTCGGGACAACTCAAGAGACCCAGTACTTC.

In DNA form, the CDR3 reads TGTGCCAGCAGTTCCCTAGCGGGAGTGATCGATGAGCAGTTCTTC. It is translated as CASSSLAGVIDEQFF. The chain carries TRBV28 and TRBJ2-1; 10 bases map to TRBD2. The CDR3 extends over 15 amino acids. With V trimmed by 4 bases and J by 8 bases, 8 bases remained unmatched. CDR1 is MDHEN and CDR2 is SYDVKM in the germline V gene.

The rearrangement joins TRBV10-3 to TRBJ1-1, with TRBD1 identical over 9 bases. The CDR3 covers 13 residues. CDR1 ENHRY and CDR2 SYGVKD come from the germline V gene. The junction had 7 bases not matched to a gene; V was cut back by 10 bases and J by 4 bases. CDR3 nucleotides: TGTGCCACCTGGACAGGGGAAGGCACTGAAGCTTTCTTT. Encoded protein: CATWTGEGTEAFF.

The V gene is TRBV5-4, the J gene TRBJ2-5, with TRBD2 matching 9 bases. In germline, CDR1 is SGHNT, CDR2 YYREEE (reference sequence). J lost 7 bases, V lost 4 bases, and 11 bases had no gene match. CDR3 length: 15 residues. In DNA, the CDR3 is TGTGCCAGCAGCCCCGGGACTAGCAGGACGGGGACCCAGTACTTC. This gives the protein CASSPGTSRTGTQYF.

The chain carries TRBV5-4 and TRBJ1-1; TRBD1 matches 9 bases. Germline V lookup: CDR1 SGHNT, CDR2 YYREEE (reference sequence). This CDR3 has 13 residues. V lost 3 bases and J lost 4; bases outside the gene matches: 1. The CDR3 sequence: CASSSDRGTEAFF. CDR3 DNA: TGTGCCAGCAGCTCGGACAGGGGCACTGAAGCTTTCTTT.

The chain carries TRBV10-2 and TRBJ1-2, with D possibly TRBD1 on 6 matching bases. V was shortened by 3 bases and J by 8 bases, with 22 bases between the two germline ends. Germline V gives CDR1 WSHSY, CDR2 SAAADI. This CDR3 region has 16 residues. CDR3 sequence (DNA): TGCGCCAGCAGTGAATCTAGGGGGGGCCTTTATCGAGGCTACACCTTC. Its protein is CASSESRGGLYRGYTF.

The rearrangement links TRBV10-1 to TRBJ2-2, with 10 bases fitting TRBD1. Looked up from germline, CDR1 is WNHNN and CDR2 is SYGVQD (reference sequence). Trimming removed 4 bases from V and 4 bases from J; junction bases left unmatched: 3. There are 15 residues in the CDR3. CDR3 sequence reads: CASSVGTGVTGELFF. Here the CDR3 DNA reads TGCGCCAGCAGTGTGGGGACAGGGGTCACCGGGGAGCTGTTTTTT.

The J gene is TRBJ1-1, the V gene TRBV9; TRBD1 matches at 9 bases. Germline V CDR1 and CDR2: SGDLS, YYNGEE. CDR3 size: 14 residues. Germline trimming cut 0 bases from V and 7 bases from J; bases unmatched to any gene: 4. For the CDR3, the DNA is TGTGCCAGCAGCGTAGTGGGGACAGGGTATGAAGCTTTCTTT. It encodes CASSVVGTGYEAFF. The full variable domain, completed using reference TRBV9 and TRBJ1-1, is DSGVTQTPKHLITATGQRVTLRCSPRSGDLSVYWYQQSLDQGLQFLIQYYNGEERAKGNILERFSAQQFPDLHSELNLSSLELGDSALYFCASSVVGTGYEAFFGQGTRLTVV.

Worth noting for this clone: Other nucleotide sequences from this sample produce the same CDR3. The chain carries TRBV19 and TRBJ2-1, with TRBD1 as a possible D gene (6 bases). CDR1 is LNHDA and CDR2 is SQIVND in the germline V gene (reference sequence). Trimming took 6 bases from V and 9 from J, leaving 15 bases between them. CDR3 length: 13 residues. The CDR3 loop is CASSHNRVSEQFF. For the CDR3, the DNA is TGTGCCAGTAGCCACAACAGGGTTAGTGAGCAGTTCTTC.

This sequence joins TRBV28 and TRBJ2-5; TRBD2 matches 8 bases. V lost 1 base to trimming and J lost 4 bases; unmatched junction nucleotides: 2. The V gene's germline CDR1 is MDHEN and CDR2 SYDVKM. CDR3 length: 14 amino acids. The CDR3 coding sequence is TGTGCCAGCAGTTTATCTAGCGGGCTAGAGACCCAGTACTTC. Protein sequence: CASSLSSGLETQYF.

CDR3 DNA: TGTGCCATCAGTGATGGCAGGGCACGAAACACCATATATTTT. Residues: CAISDGRARNTIYF. The gene calls are TRBV10-3 and TRBJ1-3, with D possibly being TRBD1 (5 bases). The germline CDR1 and CDR2 sequences are ENHRY and SYGVKD. This CDR3 is 14 amino acids long. V lost 3 bases and J 5 bases, leaving 11 bases between the germline ends.

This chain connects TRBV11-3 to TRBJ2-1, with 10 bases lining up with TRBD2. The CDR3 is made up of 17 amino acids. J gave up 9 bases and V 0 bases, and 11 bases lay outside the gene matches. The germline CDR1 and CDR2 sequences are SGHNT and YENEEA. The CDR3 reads CASSLDSQRGGWGEQFF. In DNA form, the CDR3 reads TGTGCCAGCAGCTTAGATTCCCAGCGGGGGGGGTGGGGTGAGCAGTTCTTC.

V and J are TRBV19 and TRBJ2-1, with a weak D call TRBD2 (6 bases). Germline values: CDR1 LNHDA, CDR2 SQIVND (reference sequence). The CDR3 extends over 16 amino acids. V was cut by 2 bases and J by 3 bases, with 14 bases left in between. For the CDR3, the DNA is TGTGCCAGTAGTATACGCACGGGAGTGGTCTACAATGAGCAGTTCTTC. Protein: CASSIRTGVVYNEQFF.